These 10 T cell receptor beta chains originate from one sample sequenced in a study of OX40 agonist ivuxolimab in advanced cancers. Here immunoSEQ multiplex PCR was the method, and the copy in TCRdb shows in-frame clones only, minus some. The sample lists around 50,000 clones, roughly four fifths seen once, with 2.6% in the top ten. Sequenced material: CD4+ or CD8+ T cells sorted from blood, taken in a trial of the OX40 agonist ivuxolimab. These receptors originate from an adult with an advanced solid tumor such as melanoma, head and neck, liver or kidney cancer.

The gene calls are TRBV28 and TRBJ2-1; TRBD1 agrees at 11 bases. The trim removed 5 bases at V and 6 bases at J, leaving 9 bases unmatched. CDR1 MDHEN and CDR2 SYDVKM come from the germline V gene. The CDR3 is 16 residues long. DNA of the CDR3: TGTGCCAGCAGTCCACCCGGTGGGACAGGGGGCAATGAGCAGTTCTTC. Translating it yields CASSPPGGTGGNEQFF.

V is TRBV6-1 and J is TRBJ1-2, with 8 bases identical to TRBD1. The J segment lost 3 bases and the V segment lost 7 bases, leaving 10 bases of the junction unmatched. CDR3 size: 15 residues. From germline, CDR1 is MNHNS and CDR2 SASEGT. DNA for the CDR3: TGTGCCAGCACCGGCGGCCAGGGGGCCCACTATGGCTACACCTTC. Its translation is CASTGGQGAHYGYTF.

Within the sample, this clone is medium-sized. The gene calls are TRBV28 and TRBJ2-3, with D maybe TRBD2 (5 bases). The length of the CDR3 is 16 residues. The ends were cut back, 5 bases at V and 2 bases at J, with 17 bases in the middle. Germline V gene lookup returns CDR1 MDHEN and CDR2 SYDVKM. The CDR3 sequence is CASSPEASWYTDTQYF. The CDR3 DNA sequence: TGTGCCAGCAGTCCAGAGGCTAGCTGGTACACAGATACGCAGTATTTT.

This clone showed up just once. This chain links TRBV2 with TRBJ2-1; possibly TRBD1 or TRBD2 for D (6 bases each). This CDR3 is built from 12 residues. The germline V gene has CDR1 SNHLY and CDR2 FYNNEI. Trimming stripped 6 bases from V and 9 bases from J, with 12 bases between. CDR3 protein: CASRGGSAEQFF. CDR3 DNA: TGTGCCAGCAGGGGGGGCTCTGCTGAGCAGTTCTTC. The variable domain in full, with the rest retrieved from reference TRBV2 and TRBJ2-1, is EPEVTQTPSHQVTQMGQEVILRCVPISNHLYFYWYRQILGQKVEFLVSFYNNEISEKSEIFDDQFSVERPDGSNFTLKIRSTKLEDSAMYFCASRGGSAEQFFGPGTRLTVL.

The chain is built from TRBV4-1 and TRBJ2-7, with TRBD2 identical over 7 bases. The CDR3 is 15 amino acids. V lost 1 base to trimming and J lost 5 bases; unmatched junction nucleotides: 8. Germline V lookup: CDR1 MGHRA, CDR2 YSYEKL. The CDR3 nucleotides read TGCGCCAGCAGCCAAGTTCTGGGAGGGGACCACGAGCAGTACTTC. As protein: CASSQVLGGDHEQYF.

CDR3 in DNA: TGCGCCAGCAGCATCACCGGGACAGACAATCAGCCCCAGCATTTT. Translating it yields CASSITGTDNQPQHF. The chain couples TRBV5-1 to TRBJ1-5, with 7 bases matching TRBD1. CDR3 length equals 15 residues. With 4 bases clipped from V and 3 bases from J, the junction kept 7 bases outside the gene matches. From germline, CDR1 is SGHRS and CDR2 YFSETQ.

The chain joins TRBV18 to TRBJ1-5, with a tentative D call TRBD1 (5 bases). Trimming took off 0 bases at V and 4 bases at J, with 10 bases between the two ends. This CDR3 region has 15 residues. CDR1 is KGHSH, CDR2 LQKENI, per germline. The CDR3 DNA reads TGTGCCAGCTCACCACCCGGGGGAGCAAATCAGCCCCAGCATTTT. The encoded protein is CASSPPGGANQPQHF.

The genes are TRBV5-6 and TRBJ1-2; D not resolved. CDR1 and CDR2 (germline): SGHDT, YYEEEE. The CDR3 totals 15 residues. Trimming took 2 bases from V and 8 from J, leaving 19 bases between them. This chain's CDR3 is CASSFQEFALKGYTF. In nucleotides, the CDR3 is TGTGCCAGCAGCTTCCAGGAGTTTGCGTTGAAAGGCTACACCTTC.

The count of this clone is one. Other DNA sequences within the sample encode an identical CDR3. The chain links TRBV5-1 to TRBJ1-1; 9 nucleotides match TRBD1. V dropped 0 bases and J dropped 3; count of bases not matched to a gene: 3. The CDR3 is made up of 15 amino acids. Germline V gives CDR1 SGHRS, CDR2 YFSETQ. The DNA for the CDR3 is TGCGCCAGCAGCTTGGAGACAGGGGGGTACACTGAAGCTTTCTTT. Protein: CASSLETGGYTEAFF. The full variable domain, with the rest looked up from reference TRBV5-1 and TRBJ1-1, is KAGVTQTPRYLIKTRGQQVTLSCSPISGHRSVSWYQQTPGQGLQFLFEYFSETQRNKGNFPGRFSGRQFSNSRSEMNVSTLELGDSALYLCASSLETGGYTEAFFGQGTRLTVV.

The chain recombines TRBV5-4 with TRBJ1-2; D unresolved. Germline lookup yields CDR1 SGHNT and CDR2 YYREEE (reference sequence). V was clipped by 2 bases and J by 0 bases, with 5 bases between them. The CDR3 loop spans 13 amino acids. DNA of the CDR3: TGTGCCAGCAGCTTCCCCCCTAACTATGGCTACACCTTC. This gives the protein CASSFPPNYGYTF.